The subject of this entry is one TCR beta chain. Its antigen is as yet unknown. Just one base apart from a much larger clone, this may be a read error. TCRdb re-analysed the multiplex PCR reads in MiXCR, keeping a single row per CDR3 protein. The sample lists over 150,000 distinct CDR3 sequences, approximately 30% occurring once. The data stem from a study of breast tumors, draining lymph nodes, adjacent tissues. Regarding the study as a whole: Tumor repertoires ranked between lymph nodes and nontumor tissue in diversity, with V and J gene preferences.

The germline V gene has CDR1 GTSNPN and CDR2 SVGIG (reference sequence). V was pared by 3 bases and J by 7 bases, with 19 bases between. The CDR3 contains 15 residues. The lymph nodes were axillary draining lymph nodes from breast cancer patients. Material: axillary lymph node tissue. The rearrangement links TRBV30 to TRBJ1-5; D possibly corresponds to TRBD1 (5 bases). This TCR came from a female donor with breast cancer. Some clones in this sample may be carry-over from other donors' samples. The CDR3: CAWRVAGPQGQPQHF. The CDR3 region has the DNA TGTGCCTGGAGAGTGGCAGGGCCCCAAGGACAGCCCCAGCATTTT.